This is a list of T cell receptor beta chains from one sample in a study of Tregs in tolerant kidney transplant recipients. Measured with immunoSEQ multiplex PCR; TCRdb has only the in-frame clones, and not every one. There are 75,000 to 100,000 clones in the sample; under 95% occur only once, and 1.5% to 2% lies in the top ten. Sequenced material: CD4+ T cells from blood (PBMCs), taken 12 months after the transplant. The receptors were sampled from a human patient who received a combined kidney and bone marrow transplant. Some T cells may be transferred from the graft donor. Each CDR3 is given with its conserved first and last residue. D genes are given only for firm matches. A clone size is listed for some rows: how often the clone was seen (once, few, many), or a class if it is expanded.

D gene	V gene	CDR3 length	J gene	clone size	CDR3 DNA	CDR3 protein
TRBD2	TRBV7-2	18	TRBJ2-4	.	TGTGCCAGCAGCCCTACTAGCGGGAGGGCCGAGGCCAAAAACATTCAGTACTTC	CASSPTSGRAEAKNIQYF
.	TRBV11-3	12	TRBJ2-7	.	TGTGCCAGCAGCTCTAGCTCCTACGAGCAGTACTTC	CASSSSSYEQYF
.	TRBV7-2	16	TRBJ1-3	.	TGTGCCAGCAGCTCTAGGCTGGCAGATACTGGAAACACCATATATTTT	CASSSRLADTGNTIYF
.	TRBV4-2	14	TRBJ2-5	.	TGTGCCAGCAGCCATCGGGTTACCCAAGAGACCCAGTACTTC	CASSHRVTQETQYF
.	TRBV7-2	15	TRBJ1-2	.	TGTGCCAGCAGCTTAGAGCGGCACCAAATCTATGGCTACACCTTC	CASSLERHQIYGYTF
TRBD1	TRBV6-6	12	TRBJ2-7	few	TGTGCCAGCAGTCAGGGGGCTGGCGAGCAGTACTTC	CASSQGAGEQYF
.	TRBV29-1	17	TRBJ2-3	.	TGCAGCGTTGAAGATCGGGGGGGGGACAGGGTATTCGATACGCAGTATTTT	CSVEDRGGDRVFDTQYF
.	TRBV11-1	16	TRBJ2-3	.	TGTGCCAGCAGCATGCCCCGGTCGTCGGCGGCAGATACGCAGTATTTT	CASSMPRSSAADTQYF
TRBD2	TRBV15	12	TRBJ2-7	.	TGTGCCACCAGCAGAGATTCGGGGAGGGCATACTTC	CATSRDSGRAYF
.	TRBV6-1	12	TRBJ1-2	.	TGTGCCAGCAGTGAACAAGGGGGTGGCTACACCTTC	CASSEQGGGYTF
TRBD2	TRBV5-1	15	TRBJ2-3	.	TGCGCCAGCAGCCCGGGACTAGCGCACACAGATACGCAGTATTTT	CASSPGLAHTDTQYF
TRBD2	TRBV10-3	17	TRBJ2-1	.	TGTGCCATCAGTGCCCGAATAGCGGGGGGGCCACTGGGTGAGCAGTTCTTC	CAISARIAGGPLGEQFF
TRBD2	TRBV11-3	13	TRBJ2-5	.	TGTGCCAGCAGCACTAGCGGGAGTGAGACCCAGTACTTC	CASSTSGSETQYF
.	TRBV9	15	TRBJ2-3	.	TGTGCCAGCAGCGTAGGCCCAGGAGGCACAGATACACAGTATTTT	CASSVGPGGTDTQYF
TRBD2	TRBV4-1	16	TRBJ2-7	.	TGCGCCAGCAGCCAGCCGATAGCGGGAGGGAGATACGAGCAGTACTTC	CASSQPIAGGRYEQYF
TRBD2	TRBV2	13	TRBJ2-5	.	TGTGCCAGGGGGACTAGACAAGTGGAGACCCAGTACTTC	CARGTRQVETQYF
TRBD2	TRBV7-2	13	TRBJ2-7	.	TGTGCCAGCAGCTGGCGGGAGACCTACGAGCAGTACTTC	CASSWRETYEQYF
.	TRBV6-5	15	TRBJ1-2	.	TGTGCCAGCAGTTATATGTCCCGCCGGAGTCATGGCTACACCTTC	CASSYMSRRSHGYTF
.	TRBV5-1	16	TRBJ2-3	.	TGCGCCAGCAGCTTGGCCGGCCTACCCCGGGCAGATACGCAGTATTTT	CASSLAGLPRADTQYF
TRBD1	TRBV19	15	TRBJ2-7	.	TGTGCCAGTAGTATCCGGGACAGGGGCGTTCACGAGCAGTACTTC	CASSIRDRGVHEQYF
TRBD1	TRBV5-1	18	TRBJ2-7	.	TGCGCCAGCAGCTTGCTCTTCGAGACAGGGGCCCCGTCTTACGAGCAGTACTTC	CASSLLFETGAPSYEQYF
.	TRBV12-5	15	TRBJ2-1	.	TGTGCTAGTGGTTTGGTACTTCCCGAAAACAATGAGCAGTTCTTC	CASGLVLPENNEQFF
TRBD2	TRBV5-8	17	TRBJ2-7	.	TGTGCCAGCAGCAAGGGACTAGCGGGAGTTGTCCTCTACGAGCAGTACTTC	CASSKGLAGVVLYEQYF
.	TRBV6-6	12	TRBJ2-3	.	TGTGCCAGCAGTTACTTAGCAGATACGCAGTATTTT	CASSYLADTQYF